Sequencing of this TCR beta chain was carried out in a study of Ad26.COV2.S vaccination and SARS-CoV-2 variants (dated by TCRdb to the early 2020s). For context, the study as a whole: Donors in the vaccine arm were drawn from COV1001, a phase I-IIa trial of Ad26.COV2.S in healthy adults that was multicentre, randomized, double-blind and placebo-controlled. Ad26.COV2.S was given intramuscularly at 5x10^10 or 1x10^11 viral particles, as a single shot or as two shots 56 days apart. TCRbeta repertoire sequencing was used to assess the specificity and breadth of SARS-CoV-2-reactive T cell receptors after Ad26.COV2.S vaccination. A total of 32 samples were included in the TCR-sequenced set, comprising around 20 Ad26.COV2.S vaccine recipients, 5 placebo recipients and 8 SARS-CoV-2 convalescent individuals. Trial participants were randomized into five groups of five: low-dose or high-dose Ad26.COV2.S given once or twice, or placebo on both occasions. Investigators did not know the trial group allocation while performing experiments and assessing outcomes. What the work shows at the level of the full study, not this receptor alone: Non-spike TCR breadth was comparable between vaccine and placebo recipients, consistent with the vaccine containing only spike. Spike-specific TCR breadth was higher in Ad26.COV2.S recipients than in placebo recipients (P = 0.0014). After vaccination, substantial breadth of spike-specific CD8+ and CD4+ T cell responses was reported. The study was not powered for comparison of responses between vaccine doses or regimens. The authors noted that the TCR breadth and depth analyses may have underestimated total T cell responses.

The treatment or condition label of this sample denotes: around 19 received Ad26.COV2.S at low or high dose, single or two shots; roughly five received placebo; per-sample allocation not given. For vaccine and placebo recipients, the sequenced repertoires came from samples collected on day 63 after the first injection. In Cohort 1b, fewer than 30 adults aged 18-55 years were enrolled at a single site in Boston, USA, between 29 July and 7 August 2020. Ad26.COV2.S was a replication-incompetent adenovirus type 26 vector expressing a prefusion-stabilized SARS-CoV-2 spike protein from the original Wuhan strain. The immunoSEQ Assay was the method used to sequence TCRbeta CDR3 regions. After extraction, genomic DNA underwent amplification by bias-controlled multiplex PCR, followed by high-throughput sequencing. Per the source publication's procedure: To quantify the absolute abundance of every unique TCRbeta CDR3 region, sequences were collapsed and filtered. T cell fraction was estimated by normalizing TCRbeta template counts to usable DNA, which was measured by amplifying reference genes present in all nucleated cells. Repertoire TCRs were annotated as SARS-CoV-2-specific by exact matching of V gene, CDR3 amino acid sequence and J gene to a known reactive TCR set. The reference SARS-CoV-2 TCR set was derived from MIRA and filtered for enrichment in COVID-19-positive ImmuneCODE repertoires, a step that removed public or cross-reactive TCRs. Using the MIRA antigens, annotated TCRs were further analysed by specific ORF or by position within an ORF. Breadth was defined as annotated unique rearrangements over total unique productive rearrangements; depth was the summed frequency of those rearrangements. Two-sided Wilcoxon rank-sum tests were used to compare TCR breadth between groups. The table comes from immuneACCESS by way of TCRdb, which keeps in-frame sequences with V and J called. Part of the clones is missing from these tables; in studies checked, under half for an unresolved V gene and the rest for unknown reasons. V and J calls and clone size come straight from that table; D and trimming were deduced from the DNA. This sample gives some 480,000 clones in total; around 85% of them show up just once. The top ten clones comprise roughly 12% of the sample.

About this clone itself: What this receptor recognizes is not known. No base quality information exists; no much larger clone differs at one position.

CDR1 SGDLS and CDR2 YYNGEE were looked up in the germline V gene. The V end loses 2 bases and the J end loses 8 bases, and a stretch of 20 bases separates them. The CDR3 goes from the cysteine to the phenylalanine over 16 residues. Here the CDR3 DNA is all that survives: 48 bases in frame from base 1. The sequence was obtained from a person aged 18-65 years who received the Ad26.COV2.S COVID-19 vaccine or a placebo. This material consisted of peripheral blood, taken in a trial of Ad26.COV2.S vaccine versus placebo. The rearrangement combines TRBV9 with TRBJ2-1; no confident D gene assignment can be made. The base sequence is TGTGCCAGCAGCGTGACGGTTGGCGGAGTGGGCCATGAGCAGTTCTTC. This codes for CASSVTVGGVGHEQFF. Extended through the reference TRBV9 and TRBJ2-1 proteins, this CDR3 yields the full variable domain: DSGVTQTPKHLITATGQRVTLRCSPRSGDLSVYWYQQSLDQGLQFLIQYYNGEERAKGNILERFSAQQFPDLHSELNLSSLELGDSALYFCASSVTVGGVGHEQFFGPGTRLTVL.